This T cell receptor beta chain was obtained from a study of cytotoxic CD8 clonotypes in ibrutinib-treated CLL. This CDR3 spans 14 amino acids. The V gene's germline CDR1 is GTSNPN and CDR2 SVGIG (reference sequence). V was clipped by 4 bases and J by 5 bases; unmatched bases: 6. Clones were read by immunoSEQ multiplex PCR, and TCRdb kept only the in-frame ones, dropping some. The profile shows roughly 200,000 clones, just under 80% of them singletons. The TCR comes from a human donor with chronic lymphocytic leukemia. Source: PBMCs, taken after 12 months of ibrutinib treatment. This chain joins TRBV30 and TRBJ2-5; TRBD2 matches at 11 bases. In DNA form, the CDR3 reads TGTGCCTGGAATAGCGGGGGGGTTTGGGAGACCCAGTACTTC. This translates into CAWNSGGVWETQYF.